At least ten counts were recorded for the clone carrying this T cell receptor (beta chain). Its antigen is not identified. V dropped 3 bases and J dropped 7 bases, with 18 bases sitting between them. In germline, CDR1 is SGHAT, CDR2 FQNNGV. This CDR3 has 15 amino acids. TCR cDNA was made by 5'RACE template switching, adding a universal primer site and UMIs. MiXCR, applied by TCRdb to the 5' RACE reads, yields one record per CDR3 protein. The sample has 100,000 to 150,000 distinct CDR3 sequences; under 8% are singletons. These data belong to a study of T cells after yellow fever vaccination. Study-wide background: SMART-Seq v4 Ultra Low Input prepared libraries from low-cell fractions.

Overall study results and limits: Compared with primary, the secondary response was weaker and peaked at day 5, not 15. Re-detected after boosting: most primary clones, approximately 97% of CD4 and about 85% of CD8.

The V gene is TRBV11-2, the J gene TRBJ1-1; D not certain. The clonotype was recovered from a man younger than 35 who received the YFV17D yellow fever vaccine. The sample in question was CD4+ T cells sorted from PBMCs, obtained about 10 days after the first yellow fever vaccination. DNA of the CDR3: TGTGCCAGCAGCTTGAGTGGAAGAGGACGGGGTGAAGCTTTCTTT. Its translation is CASSLSGRGRGEAFF.